This T cell receptor (beta chain) was profiled in a study of breast tumors, draining lymph nodes, adjacent tissues. The trim removed 0 bases at V and 8 bases at J, leaving 7 bases unmatched. Germline V gives CDR1 DFQATT, CDR2 SNEGSKA (reference sequence). The CDR3 totals 17 residues. Study-level findings and limits: Tumor repertoires ranked between lymph nodes and nontumor tissue in diversity, with V and J gene preferences. Luminal-like breast cancer showed significantly greater tumor-nontumor repertoire similarity than basal-like breast cancer did. Findings are consistent with lymph node origin and intratumoral expansion of most tumor T cells.

This clonotype was observed a single time. Its antigen remains unknown. TCRdb re-called the multiplex PCR reads through MiXCR, storing one row per CDR3 protein. The sample contains about 14,000 distinct CDR3 sequences, around 54% of which appear only once. The chain carries TRBV20-1 and TRBJ2-1; 16 bases map to TRBD2. Sequencing input: tumor-adjacent breast tissue. The clonotype originates from a female donor with breast cancer. Some clones in this sample may be carry-over from other donors' samples. CDR3 DNA sequence: TGCAGTGCTAGAGATTGGGGACTAGCGGGAGGGACCGATGAGCAGTTCTTC. Its translation is CSARDWGLAGGTDEQFF.